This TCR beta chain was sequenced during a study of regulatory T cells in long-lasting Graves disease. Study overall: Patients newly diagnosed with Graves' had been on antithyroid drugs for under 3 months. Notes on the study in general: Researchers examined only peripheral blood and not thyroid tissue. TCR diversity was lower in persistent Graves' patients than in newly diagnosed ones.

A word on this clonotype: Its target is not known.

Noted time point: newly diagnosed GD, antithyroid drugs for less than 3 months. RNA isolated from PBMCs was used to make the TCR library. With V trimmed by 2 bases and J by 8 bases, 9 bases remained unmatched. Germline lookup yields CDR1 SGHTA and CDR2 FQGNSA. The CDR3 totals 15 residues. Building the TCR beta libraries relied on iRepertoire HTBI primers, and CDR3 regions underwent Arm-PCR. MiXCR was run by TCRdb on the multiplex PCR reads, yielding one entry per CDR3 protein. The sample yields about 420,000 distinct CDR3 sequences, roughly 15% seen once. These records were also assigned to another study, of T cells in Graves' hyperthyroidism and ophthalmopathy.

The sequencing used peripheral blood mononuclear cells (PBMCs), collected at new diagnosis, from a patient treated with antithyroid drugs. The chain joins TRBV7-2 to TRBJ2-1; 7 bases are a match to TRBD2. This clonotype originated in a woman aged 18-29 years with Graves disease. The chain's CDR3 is CASSLLAEPTDEQFF. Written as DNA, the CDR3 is TGTGCCAGCAGCTTACTAGCGGAACCCACGGATGAGCAGTTCTTC.